Presented here are 10 T cell receptor beta chains from one specimen sequenced in a study of CXCR3-negative and CXCR3-positive naive CD8 T cells. Through 5' RACE with UMI labels, the TRB cDNA libraries were prepared. TCRdb reprocessed the 5' RACE reads and stores each CDR3 protein as one record, lacking DNA. The sample's table shows roughly 71,000 distinct CDR3 sequences. Sequenced material: naive CXCR3- CD8+ T cells from blood. The subset: CD45RO-CCR7+CD27+CD95- naive CD8+ T cells lacking CXCR3 (TNR3-). Every receptor here comes from a human donor in good health. Some clones in this sample may be carry-over from other donors' samples.

V usage is TRBV28 and J usage is TRBJ1-2; TCRdb's D call of TRBD1 is untestable without DNA. This CDR3 contains 14 residues. Germline CDR1 and CDR2: MDHEN and SYDVKM. CDR3 region: CASSLFRGPYGYTF.

The chain has TRBV12-3 or TRBV12-4 and TRBJ1-2; the TRBD1 assignment by TCRdb is unverifiable without DNA. The CDR3 is 13 amino acids. The CDR3 is CASSLIRGAGYTF.

The chain is built from TRBV28 and TRBJ1-2; TCRdb designates TRBD1, a call that cannot be tested without DNA. The CDR3 runs to 14 residues. CDR1 and CDR2 from the germline V gene are MDHEN and SYDVKM. CDR3 in amino acids: CASGEDRAYYGYTF.

The rearrangement uses TRBV28 and TRBJ2-7; the D call of TRBD2 rests on TCRdb alone, since no DNA is present to check it. CDR1 and CDR2 from the germline V gene are MDHEN and SYDVKM. The CDR3 contains 15 residues. CDR3 protein: CATNSKLAGSYEQYF.

This chain uses TRBV20-1 with TRBJ2-3; TCRdb designates TRBD1, a call that cannot be tested without DNA. The CDR3 spans 15 residues. Looked up from germline, CDR1 is DFQATT and CDR2 is SNEGSKA (reference sequence). The chain's CDR3 is CSASVPGLGTDTQYF.

This chain joins TRBV7-9 and TRBJ2-7; TCRdb calls TRBD1, which cannot be checked without DNA. The CDR3 extends over 14 amino acids. The germline V gene has CDR1 SEHNR and CDR2 FQNEAQ (reference sequence). The chain's CDR3 is CASSRQKDRYEQYF.

This rearrangement joins TRBV7-2 to TRBJ2-1. The CDR3 loop spans 14 amino acids. Germline CDR1 reads SGHTA; CDR2 reads FQGNSA. The CDR3 protein is CASSLGDFLNEQFF.

This CDR3 reads CSVESGQGIHNEQFF. V usage is TRBV29-1 and J usage is TRBJ2-1. CDR3 length: 15 residues. CDR1 is SQVTM, CDR2 ANQGSEA, per germline.

This chain links TRBV29-1 with TRBJ2-1. CDR3 size: 13 residues. Germline-derived CDR1 and CDR2 are SQVTM and ANQGSEA. The CDR3 protein is CSVEESTYNEQFF.

The chain couples TRBV27 to TRBJ2-7. Per the germline V gene, CDR1 is MNHEY and CDR2 is SMNVEV (reference sequence). This CDR3 is built from 14 residues. This CDR3 reads CASSFGGTSYEQYF.